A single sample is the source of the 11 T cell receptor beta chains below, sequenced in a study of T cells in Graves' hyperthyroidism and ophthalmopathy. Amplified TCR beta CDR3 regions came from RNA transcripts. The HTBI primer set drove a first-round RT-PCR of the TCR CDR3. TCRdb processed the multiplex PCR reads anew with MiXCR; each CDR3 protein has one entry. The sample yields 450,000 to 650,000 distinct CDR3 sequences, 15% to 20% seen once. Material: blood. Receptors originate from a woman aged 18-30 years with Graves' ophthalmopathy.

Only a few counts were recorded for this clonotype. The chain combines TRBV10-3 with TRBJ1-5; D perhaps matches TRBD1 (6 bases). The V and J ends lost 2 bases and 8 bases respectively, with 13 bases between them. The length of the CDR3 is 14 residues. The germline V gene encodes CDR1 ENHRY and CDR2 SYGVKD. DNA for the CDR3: TGTGCCATCAGTGAGGGACAGTTGGTGGAGCCCCAGCATTTT. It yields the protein CAISEGQLVEPQHF.

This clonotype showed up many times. The DNA of the CDR3 is TGTGCCAGCAGTGCCCCCGCGGCCGGGCCTAATGAAAAACTGTTTTTT. Its protein product is CASSAPAAGPNEKLFF. The chain has TRBV12-3 or TRBV12-4 and TRBJ1-4, with D unclear. Trimming took 5 bases from V and 3 from J, leaving 16 bases between them. The CDR3 totals 16 residues.

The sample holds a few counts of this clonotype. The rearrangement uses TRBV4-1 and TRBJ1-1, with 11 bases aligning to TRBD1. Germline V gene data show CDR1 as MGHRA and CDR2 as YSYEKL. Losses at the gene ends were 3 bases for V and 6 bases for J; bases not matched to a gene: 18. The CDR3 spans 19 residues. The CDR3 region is CASSHIPPGQGEKGSEAFF. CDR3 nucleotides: TGCGCCAGCAGCCACATTCCTCCGGGACAGGGGGAGAAGGGGTCTGAAGCTTTCTTT.

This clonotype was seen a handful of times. The CDR3 region has the DNA TGTGCCAGCAGTCTAGATAACACAGATACGCAGTATTTT. It yields the protein CASSLDNTDTQYF. This rearrangement joins TRBV6-1 to TRBJ2-3; D ambiguous. The germline gives CDR1 MNHNS, CDR2 SASEGT. V was shortened by 5 bases and J by 2 bases, with 8 bases between the two germline ends. The CDR3 is made up of 13 amino acids.

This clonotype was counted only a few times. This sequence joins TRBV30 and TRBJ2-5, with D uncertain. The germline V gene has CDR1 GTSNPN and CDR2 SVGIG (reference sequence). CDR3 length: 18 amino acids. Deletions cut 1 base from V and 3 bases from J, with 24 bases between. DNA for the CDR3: TGTGCCTGGAGTGGCTACGGATTGGGCCGATGGGGTAAAGAGACCCAGTACTTC. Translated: CAWSGYGLGRWGKETQYF.

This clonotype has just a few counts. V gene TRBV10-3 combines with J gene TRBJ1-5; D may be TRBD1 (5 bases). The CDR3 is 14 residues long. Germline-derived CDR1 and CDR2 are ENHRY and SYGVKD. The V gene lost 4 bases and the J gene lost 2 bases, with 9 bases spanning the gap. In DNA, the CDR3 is TGTGCCATCAGTGCTGGAGGGGGCAATCAGCCCCAGCATTTT. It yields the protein CAISAGGGNQPQHF.

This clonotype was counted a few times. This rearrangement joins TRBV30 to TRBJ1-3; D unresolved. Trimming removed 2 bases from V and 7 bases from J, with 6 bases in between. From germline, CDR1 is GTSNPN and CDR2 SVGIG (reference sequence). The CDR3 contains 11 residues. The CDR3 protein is CAWSSSNTIYF. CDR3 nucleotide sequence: TGTGCCTGGAGTTCAAGTAACACCATATATTTT.

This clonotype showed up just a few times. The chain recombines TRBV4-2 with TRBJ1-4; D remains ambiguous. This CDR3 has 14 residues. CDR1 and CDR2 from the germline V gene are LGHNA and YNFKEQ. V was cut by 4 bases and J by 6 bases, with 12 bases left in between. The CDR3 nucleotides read TGTGCCAGCAGCCGGAATGGGAGGGATGAAAAACTGTTTTTT. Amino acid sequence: CASSRNGRDEKLFF.

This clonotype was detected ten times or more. This CDR3 is CASSLGDGTEAFF. In DNA, the CDR3 is TGTGCCAGCAGCTTGGGGGACGGCACTGAAGCTTTCTTT. This chain connects TRBV7-9 to TRBJ1-1; D might be TRBD1 (5 bases). This CDR3 is built from 13 residues. The V gene's germline CDR1 is SEHNR and CDR2 FQNEAQ (reference sequence). Trimming pared 3 bases from V and 4 bases from J, leaving 9 bases between.

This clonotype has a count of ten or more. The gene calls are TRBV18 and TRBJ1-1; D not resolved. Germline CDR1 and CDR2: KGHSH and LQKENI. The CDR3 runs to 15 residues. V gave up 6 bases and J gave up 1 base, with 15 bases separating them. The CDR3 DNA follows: TGTGCCAGCTCTACAGCAGCGAGACAGAACACTGAAGCTTTCTTT. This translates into CASSTAARQNTEAFF.

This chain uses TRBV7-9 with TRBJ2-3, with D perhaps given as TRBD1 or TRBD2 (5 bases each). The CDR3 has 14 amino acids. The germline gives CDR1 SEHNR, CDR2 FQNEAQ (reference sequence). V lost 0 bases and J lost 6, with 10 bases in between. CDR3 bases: TGTGCCAGCAGCTTAGCACGGGGCCGGGATACGCAGTATTTT. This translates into CASSLARGRDTQYF.